Shown below are 11 T cell receptor beta chains from a single sample sequenced in a study of blood T cell repertoires in COVID-19. Data came from immunoSEQ multiplex PCR; TCRdb stores just in-frame clones and leaves some out. The data contain 200,000 to 250,000 clones, about four fifths of them singletons. Sequencing used peripheral blood. All receptors come from a man aged 80 or over with acute or convalescent COVID-19.

The chain couples TRBV30 to TRBJ1-5; tentatively, D is TRBD1 (5 bases). V gave up 0 bases and J gave up 5 bases, with 11 bases separating them. The CDR3 is made up of 14 amino acids. CDR1 GTSNPN and CDR2 SVGIG come from the germline V gene (reference sequence). The CDR3 nucleotides are TGTGCCTGGAGTGTAAAGGGGCCCTATCAGCCCCAGCATTTT. Its protein product is CAWSVKGPYQPQHF.

This rearrangement joins TRBV19 to TRBJ2-3; TRBD2 aligns across 12 bases. The J segment lost 5 bases and the V segment lost 1 base, leaving 4 bases of the junction unmatched. Germline V gene lookup returns CDR1 LNHDA and CDR2 SQIVND (reference sequence). This CDR3 region has 16 residues. Here the CDR3 reads CASSIALAGGRDTQYF. The CDR3 DNA is TGTGCCAGTAGTATAGCACTAGCGGGGGGCAGAGATACGCAGTATTTT.

V gene TRBV9 combines with J gene TRBJ2-3, with no clear D. CDR3 length: 15 amino acids. V was cut by 4 bases and J by 1 base, with 13 bases left in between. Germline CDR1 and CDR2: SGDLS and YYNGEE. The CDR3 bases are TGTGCCAGCAGCAAAAGGCGCCAGGGCACAGATACGCAGTATTTT. Residues: CASSKRRQGTDTQYF.

The genes are TRBV7-9 and TRBJ2-2; 8 positions agree with TRBD1. Germline V CDR1 and CDR2: SEHNR, FQNEAQ (reference sequence). The CDR3 totals 15 residues. J was trimmed by 3 bases and V by 7 bases; bases with no gene match: 7. The DNA for the CDR3 is TGTGCCAGCACCCAGAGGACAGGGTACACCGGGGAGCTGTTTTTT. Translated, it gives CASTQRTGYTGELFF.

The gene calls are TRBV11-3 and TRBJ2-6; the D is unclear. Trimming removed 4 bases from V and 3 bases from J, with 7 bases in between. Germline CDR1 SGHNT, CDR2 YENEEA. This CDR3 contains 14 residues. The CDR3 protein is CASSSGGGANVLTF. The DNA of the CDR3 is TGTGCCAGCAGCTCCGGTGGTGGGGCCAACGTCCTGACTTTC.

The CDR3 nucleotides are TGCAGTGCTAGTGGGGCGGGAGGGCCCTACGAGCAGTACTTC. Amino acid sequence: CSASGAGGPYEQYF. The genes are TRBV20-1 and TRBJ2-7, with 9 bases matching TRBD2. The CDR3 length is 14 residues. The J segment lost 2 bases and the V segment lost 3 bases, leaving 5 bases of the junction unmatched. CDR1 is DFQATT, CDR2 SNEGSKA, per germline (reference sequence).

This clone has just one count. The gene calls are TRBV19 and TRBJ1-5, with 10 bases fitting TRBD1. The CDR3 has 15 residues. The germline V gene has CDR1 LNHDA and CDR2 SQIVND (reference sequence). V dropped 5 bases and J dropped 4; count of bases not matched to a gene: 5. CDR3 coding DNA: TGTGCCAGTAGTCCGCCGGGACAGGGGAATCAGCCCCAGCATTTT. Encoded protein: CASSPPGQGNQPQHF.

The V call is TRBV6-5, the J call TRBJ1-1; D gene unclear. Between the trimmed V and J ends, which lost 0 bases and 4 bases, there was a span of 12 bases. The germline gives CDR1 MNHEY, CDR2 SVGAGI. The length of the CDR3 is 15 residues. The CDR3 loop reads CASSYSAERVTEAFF. Written as DNA, the CDR3 is TGTGCCAGCAGTTACTCGGCGGAGCGTGTCACTGAAGCTTTCTTT.

J is TRBJ1-5 and V is TRBV19; 9 bases are shared with TRBD1. CDR1 and CDR2 from the germline V gene are LNHDA and SQIVND (reference sequence). CDR3 length equals 17 residues. V trimming: 5 bases; J trimming: 7 bases; junction bases outside the gene matches: 15. The CDR3, as DNA: TGTGCCAGTAGTCTAAAAAGGGACAGGGTGTTTACACAGCCCCAGCATTTT. It is translated as CASSLKRDRVFTQPQHF.

This rearrangement joins TRBV10-2 to TRBJ2-7; D is perhaps TRBD2 (6 bases). The CDR3 extends over 13 amino acids. Germline CDR1 reads WSHSY; CDR2 reads SAAADI. The germline V and J ends were trimmed by 2 bases and 4 bases, with 9 bases remaining between them. As DNA, the CDR3 is TGCGCCAGCAGTGAGGGGGCGGGGTACGAGCAGTACTTC. Protein: CASSEGAGYEQYF.

V usage is TRBV6-5 and J usage is TRBJ1-1; D is undetermined. V was shortened by 6 bases and J by 4 bases, with 9 bases between the two germline ends. This CDR3 contains 12 residues. From germline, CDR1 is MNHEY and CDR2 SVGAGI. The CDR3 sequence: CASSRSRTEAFF. Here the CDR3 DNA reads TGTGCCAGCAGCCGTAGTCGCACTGAAGCTTTCTTT.